This is a list of T cell receptor beta chains from one sample in a study of beta chain features in type 1 diabetes. Sequencing was performed with immunoSEQ multiplex PCR; in TCRdb, only in-frame clones are kept and a portion is missing. Among 300,000 to 400,000 clones listed, around 9.3% were seen once. The sequenced sample was central memory CD4+ T cells from blood. The receptors were gathered from a man in his thirties or forties with type 1 diabetes. Each CDR3 is given with its conserved first and last residue. D genes are given only for firm matches. Size values are once, few and many counts, or a class for expanded clones, and some rows have none.

j_call clone_size v_call d_call cdr3_nt cdr3_aa
TRBJ2-7 - TRBV7-2 - TGTGCCAGCAGCTTAGGCCCGCAGGCCTACGAGCAGTACTTC CASSLGPQAYEQYF
TRBJ1-4 - TRBV15 TRBD1 TGTGCCACCAGCGGGGGGGACAGGAATGAAAAACTGTTTTTT CATSGGDRNEKLFF
TRBJ1-1 - TRBV27 - TGTGCCAGCAGTGACTCCACAGGGTTGGTGAACACTGAAGCTTTCTTT CASSDSTGLVNTEAFF
TRBJ2-2 few TRBV12-5 TRBD1 TGTGCTAGTGGTTTAGGGACAGGGGACACCGGGGAGCTGTTTTTT CASGLGTGDTGELFF
TRBJ2-1 - TRBV5-1 - TGCGCCAGCAGCTTGCAGTTTGGAGGGTCCAATGAGCAGTTCTTC CASSLQFGGSNEQFF
TRBJ1-2 many TRBV14 - TGTGCCAGCAGCCCTCGACGGAACTATGGCTACACCTTC CASSPRRNYGYTF
TRBJ1-1 few TRBV5-1 - TGCGCCAGCGCAACGGCAAACTTGAACACTGAAGCTTTCTTT CASATANLNTEAFF
TRBJ2-7 - TRBV4-3 - TGCGCCAGCAGCCAAGATCATAACGGCTACGAGCAGTACTTC CASSQDHNGYEQYF
TRBJ1-5 - TRBV28 - TGTGCCAGCAGTTCCCCTTTAAGGGGCAATCAGCCCCAGCATTTT CASSSPLRGNQPQHF
TRBJ2-5 - TRBV2 TRBD1 TGTGCCAGCATACGTGATCGGACAGGGGGTGAGACCCAGTACTTC CASIRDRTGGETQYF
TRBJ2-7 few TRBV7-2 - TGTGCCAGCAGACTCGTACAGGGAACCTACGAGCAGTACTTC CASRLVQGTYEQYF
TRBJ1-1 - TRBV10-1 - TGCGCCAGCAGTGAGTCCCGGAACACTGAAGCTTTCTTT CASSESRNTEAFF
TRBJ1-2 few TRBV28 - TGTGCCAGCAGTGGGCGAGGACAGTATGGCTACACCTTC CASSGRGQYGYTF
TRBJ1-4 - TRBV5-6 TRBD1 TGTGCCAGCAGCACCTACAGACAGGGGACTAATGAAAAACTGTTTTTT CASSTYRQGTNEKLFF
TRBJ2-6 many TRBV7-2 - TGTGCCAGCAGCATAGGGTCTGGGGCCAACGTCCTGACTTTC CASSIGSGANVLTF
TRBJ2-3 - TRBV7-9 TRBD2 TGTGCCAGCAGCTTAGGCGAGGGGAGGGAGCAGTATTTT CASSLGEGREQYF
TRBJ1-5 few TRBV19 - TGTGCCAGTAGGCTGGGGGTCCAGCGCAATCAGCCCCAGCATTTT CASRLGVQRNQPQHF
TRBJ2-2 many TRBV5-1 - TGCGCCAGCAGCTTGGCCGCCAACACCGGGGAGCTGTTTTTT CASSLAANTGELFF
TRBJ2-5 few TRBV5-1 - TGCGCCAGCAGCCAGCTTGGGGGGTCAAACCAAGAGACCCAGTACTTC CASSQLGGSNQETQYF
TRBJ2-3 few TRBV7-2 TRBD2 TGTGCCAGCAGCCCCCAAGGGCGGGGGGGCTCAGATACGCAGTATTTT CASSPQGRGGSDTQYF
TRBJ1-1 - TRBV18 - TGTGCCAGCTCACCCGGGGGGGGCGGCACTGAAGCTTTCTTT CASSPGGGGTEAFF
TRBJ1-2 many TRBV7-9 TRBD1 TGTGCCAGCAGCCAACAAGCCGGGACAGGGAATTATGGCTACACCTTC CASSQQAGTGNYGYTF
TRBJ2-3 few TRBV4-1 - TGCGCCAGCAGCCAAGATCACGGCGGAGGGGGCACAGATACGCAGTATTTT CASSQDHGGGGTDTQYF
TRBJ2-5 few TRBV11-2 - TGTGCCAGCAGCCCTAGCCGGGGCCAAGAGACCCAGTACTTC CASSPSRGQETQYF
TRBJ1-2 few TRBV29-1 TRBD1 TGCAGCGTTGAAGGGGACAGGGAAATTAACTATGGCTACACCTTC CSVEGDREINYGYTF
TRBJ2-3 few TRBV6-5 TRBD2 TGTGCCAGCAGTTTCATAGCGGGACCCACAGATACGCAGTATTTT CASSFIAGPTDTQYF
TRBJ1-5 - TRBV2 - TGTGCCACCGCCCCCGGGCTTGGGAATCAGCCCCAGCATTTT CATAPGLGNQPQHF
TRBJ2-6 few TRBV18 - TGTGCCAGCTCACTGTTTTGGTCCCGGGCTACGGGAGTATCTGGGGCCAACGTCCTGACTTTC CASSLFWSRATGVSGANVLTF
TRBJ2-1 - TRBV5-6 TRBD1 TGTGCCAGCAGCTTGAGACAGGGGAGAAACAATGAGCAGTTCTTC CASSLRQGRNNEQFF
TRBJ2-3 few TRBV11-2 TRBD2 TGTGCCAGCAGCCCTGGACTAGCGGGGGCCTCAGATACGCAGTATTTT CASSPGLAGASDTQYF
TRBJ1-2 - TRBV5-6 TRBD1 TGTGCCAGCAGTCCCCGGACAGGCGTTGACCCTTATGGCTACACCTTC CASSPRTGVDPYGYTF
TRBJ1-4 few TRBV19 - TGTGCCAGTAGCTTCTCCGGACGGGTTAATGAAAAACTGTTTTTT CASSFSGRVNEKLFF
TRBJ1-6 few TRBV27 TRBD1 TGTGCCAGCAGTCCCAGGACAGGGGAGAATTCACCCCTCCACTTT CASSPRTGENSPLHF
TRBJ2-3 few TRBV2 TRBD1 TGTGCCAGCAGTGTATCCGGGACAGGGGACGCAGATACGCAGTATTTT CASSVSGTGDADTQYF
TRBJ1-1 - TRBV30 - TGTGCCTGGAGTGTACAGGCGGCCACTGAAGCTTTCTTT CAWSVQAATEAFF
TRBJ1-6 - TRBV28 - TGTGCCAGCAGTCCCGTGCCGGATTCACCCCTCCACTTT CASSPVPDSPLHF
TRBJ1-5 - TRBV11-2 - TGTGCCAGCAGCTTCACGAATAATCAGCCCCAGCATTTT CASSFTNNQPQHF
TRBJ1-5 - TRBV30 - TGTGCCTGGAGTGTAAGGGGAAGACAGCCCCAGCATTTT CAWSVRGRQPQHF
TRBJ2-1 few TRBV7-2 - TGTGCCAGCGGGCGGCAGCGCCCGACTGAGCAGTTCTTC CASGRQRPTEQFF
TRBJ2-5 - TRBV5-1 TRBD1 TGCGCCAGCAGCGCCGGGACAGGGGATGAGACCCAGTACTTC CASSAGTGDETQYF